The rows below give T cell receptor beta chains drawn from one sample of a study of T-cell memory formation after mild COVID-19. TCRdb called the 5' RACE reads again in MiXCR, with one record for every CDR3 protein. The repertoire holds approximately 210,000 distinct CDR3 sequences, with approximately 20% as singletons. Sequencing was performed on PBMCs or a T cell subset sorted from them (not recorded which). The receptors here all came from an adult woman who had mild COVID-19 (a few samples of this study predate the infection). Cell type and time point are not known. Both conserved end residues are part of each CDR3. D genes are given only for firm matches. A row's size may be missing; if present it is once, few, many or a size class.

size	D	length	V	J	DNA	CDR3
many	NA	13	TRBV12-3/TRBV12-4	TRBJ1-2	TGTGCCAGCTCCCAGGGGAAGAGCGATGGCTACACCTTC	CASSQGKSDGYTF
NA	NA	14	TRBV6-6	TRBJ1-1	TGTGCCAGCCGTAACTACCACGTGAACACTGAAGCTTTCTTT	CASRNYHVNTEAFF
many	NA	15	TRBV12-3/TRBV12-4	TRBJ1-6	TGTGCCAGCAGTTTGGGGAGCTCCTATAATTCACCCCTCCACTTT	CASSLGSSYNSPLHF
few	TRBD1	17	TRBV20-1	TRBJ2-1	TGCAGTGCTCCGGGACAGGGGTCGCGTACCTCCTACAATGAGCAGTTCTTC	CSAPGQGSRTSYNEQFF
few	NA	11	TRBV6-5	TRBJ2-5	TGTGCCACCAAGTTCCGGGAGACCCAGTACTTC	CATKFRETQYF
NA	NA	13	TRBV9	TRBJ1-1	TGTGCCAGCAGCGTAGGAGGGTACGGTGAAGCTTTCTTT	CASSVGGYGEAFF
NA	NA	14	TRBV6-6	TRBJ1-2	TGTGCCAGCAGTTACAGGCAGATCCACTATGGCTACACCTTC	CASSYRQIHYGYTF
NA	TRBD2	15	TRBV7-8	TRBJ2-1	TGTGCCAGCAGCTTAGGTGGGCTAGCGGGGGTTAAGGTGTTCTTC	CASSLGGLAGVKVFF
few	TRBD1	14	TRBV20-1	TRBJ2-3	TGCAGTGCCCTTGGACAGGGTAAAATAGATACGCAGTATTTT	CSALGQGKIDTQYF
NA	TRBD1	15	TRBV15	TRBJ2-3	TGTGCCACCAGCAGAGTTGACAGGGGTAAAGATACGCAGTATTTT	CATSRVDRGKDTQYF
NA	TRBD1	15	TRBV24-1	TRBJ1-5	TGTGCCACCAGCCGACAGGGTCACGGCAATCAGCCCCAGCATTTT	CATSRQGHGNQPQHF
few	TRBD1	17	TRBV24-1	TRBJ2-4	TGTGCCACCAGTTCCGGGACAGGGGGTCTTGCCAAAAACATTCAGTACTTC	CATSSGTGGLAKNIQYF
NA	TRBD1	14	TRBV30	TRBJ2-7	TGTGCCTGGAAACCCGGGGACAGGGCCTACGAGCAGTACTTC	CAWKPGDRAYEQYF
NA	NA	14	TRBV6-6	TRBJ2-7	TGTGCCAGCAGGGACCAGAGAACAGACCGCGAGCAGTACTTC	CASRDQRTDREQYF
NA	TRBD1	15	TRBV4-3	TRBJ1-6	TGCGCCAGCAGCCAACGGGACAGGGGAAATTCACCCCTCCACTTT	CASSQRDRGNSPLHF
few	NA	17	TRBV14	TRBJ1-2	TGTGCCAGCAGCCCTTACCAAAGGACCGCCGCCAACTATGGCTACACCTTC	CASSPYQRTAANYGYTF
NA	NA	16	TRBV11-2	TRBJ1-4	TGTGCCAGCAGCTTAGTGGGGAGCGGAGCTAATGAAAAACTGTTTTTT	CASSLVGSGANEKLFF
few	NA	14	TRBV30	TRBJ1-1	TGTGCCTGGAGATCCCCTGCCCTGAACACTGAAGCTTTCTTT	CAWRSPALNTEAFF
few	NA	15	TRBV24-1	TRBJ2-7	TGTGCCACCAGTACAGGTCAAGAAAGGGGCGGCGAGCAGTACTTC	CATSTGQERGGEQYF
few	TRBD2	15	TRBV7-2	TRBJ2-7	TGTGCCAGCAGCCCTAAGACTAGCGGGAGGTACGAGCAGTACTTC	CASSPKTSGRYEQYF
NA	NA	13	TRBV24-1	TRBJ1-2	TGTGCCACCAGTGATTTGAAGGGATATGGCTACACCTTC	CATSDLKGYGYTF
NA	NA	11	TRBV30	TRBJ2-5	TGTGCCTGGAGTGTCGGGGGATCCCAGTACTTC	CAWSVGGSQYF
few	TRBD2	15	TRBV7-3	TRBJ2-7	TGTGCCAGCAGCTTAAGCGGGGGGACCTCCTACGAGCAGTACTTC	CASSLSGGTSYEQYF
many	NA	13	TRBV7-2	TRBJ2-3	TGTGCCAGCAGCTTAGGCGTAGCAGATACGCAGTATTTT	CASSLGVADTQYF
few	NA	15	TRBV12-3/TRBV12-4	TRBJ1-4	TGTGCCAGCAGTTTAGGGGACAACCATAATGAAAAACTGTTTTTT	CASSLGDNHNEKLFF
many	TRBD2	14	TRBV20-1	TRBJ2-7	TGCAGTGCCCCACAGCTAGCGGGGTGGACCGAGCAGTACTTC	CSAPQLAGWTEQYF
few	TRBD1	13	TRBV7-6	TRBJ2-1	TGTGCCACTCGACCTGGGACAGGGAATGAGCAGTTCTTC	CATRPGTGNEQFF
NA	NA	17	TRBV7-2	TRBJ2-5	TGTGCCAGCAGCTTAAGGGTGGGAGGAAACCCTCAAGAGACCCAGTACTTC	CASSLRVGGNPQETQYF
few	NA	13	TRBV12-3/TRBV12-4	TRBJ2-5	TGTGCCAGCGGGGCCCGGGGGCCAGAGACCCAGTACTTC	CASGARGPETQYF
few	TRBD2	13	TRBV20-1	TRBJ2-3	TGCAGTGCTAGTCTAGCGGGCACAGATACGCAGTATTTT	CSASLAGTDTQYF
NA	TRBD1	15	TRBV7-7	TRBJ2-1	TGTGCTAGCAGCTTAGCCGGGACAGGGGGCGGGGAGCAGTTCTTC	CASSLAGTGGGEQFF
NA	TRBD1	14	TRBV3-1	TRBJ1-2	TGTGCCAGCAGCCACTGGGACAGGCCTTGTGGCTACACCTTC	CASSHWDRPCGYTF
many	NA	14	TRBV27	TRBJ2-7	TGTGCCAGCAGTTGGGCAGGGCCCACCTACGAGCAGTACTTC	CASSWAGPTYEQYF
few	NA	13	TRBV18	TRBJ2-1	TGTGCCAGCTCCGTCGGATTCCGGTCTGAGCAGTTCTTC	CASSVGFRSEQFF
NA	NA	14	TRBV18	TRBJ1-1	TGTGCCAGCTCACCACGGTCGGAAAACACTGAAGCTTTCTTT	CASSPRSENTEAFF
few	NA	15	TRBV6-6	TRBJ1-6	TGTGCCAGCACCCACGATCTGCTAACGAATTCACCCCTCCACTTT	CASTHDLLTNSPLHF
NA	TRBD1	17	TRBV6-6	TRBJ2-2	TGTGCCAGCAGAACTACAGGGGCTATCGCCCGCACCGGGGAGCTGTTTTTT	CASRTTGAIARTGELFF
NA	NA	16	TRBV4-1	TRBJ1-2	TGCGCCAGCAGCCATCCTCTAGCGGCCAGGCGCTATGGCTACACCTTC	CASSHPLAARRYGYTF
few	TRBD2	16	TRBV5-6	TRBJ2-5	TGTGCCAGCAGCTTGTTGCTAGCGGGAGACCAAGAGACCCAGTACTTC	CASSLLLAGDQETQYF
few	NA	15	TRBV6-5	TRBJ2-1	TGTGCCAGCAGTGTAGGGATGAGGTCCCTCAATGAGCAGTTCTTC	CASSVGMRSLNEQFF
few	NA	13	TRBV6-5	TRBJ2-5	TGTGCCAGCAGAGCCGCAGGGCAAGAGACCCAGTACTTC	CASRAAGQETQYF
NA	NA	14	TRBV2	TRBJ1-2	TGTGCCAGCGTTAGGGACCAGCGGACGCATGGCTACACCTTC	CASVRDQRTHGYTF
NA	TRBD1	12	TRBV11-3	TRBJ1-2	TGTGCCAGCGGGACAGGGTTGGATGGCTACACCTTC	CASGTGLDGYTF
many	TRBD2	15	TRBV6-4	TRBJ2-2	TGTGCCAGCAGTCCTTTAGCGGGGGCCATCGGGGAGCTGTTTTTT	CASSPLAGAIGELFF
few	TRBD1	16	TRBV4-3	TRBJ2-2	TGCGCCAGCAGCCTTGAAGGGGGCACGAACACCGGGGAGCTGTTTTTT	CASSLEGGTNTGELFF
NA	TRBD1	13	TRBV6-5	TRBJ1-2	TGTGCCAGCAGTGAAACAGGGGCAGGAGGCTACACCTTC	CASSETGAGGYTF
many	TRBD1	14	TRBV5-1	TRBJ2-5	TGCGCCAGCAGCTTGGCTTTGGGACAGGAGACCCAGTACTTC	CASSLALGQETQYF
NA	NA	13	TRBV11-3	TRBJ1-5	TGTGCCAGCAGCGCCGGACCGGGTCAGCCCCAGCATTTT	CASSAGPGQPQHF
NA	NA	15	TRBV5-1	TRBJ2-1	TGCGCCAGCAGCTTGGTCGGGACCGTGTACAATGAGCAGTTCTTC	CASSLVGTVYNEQFF
NA	NA	14	TRBV5-1	TRBJ2-3	TGCGCCAGCAACGGGCCCATTTTCACAGATACGCAGTATTTT	CASNGPIFTDTQYF
NA	NA	17	TRBV10-3	TRBJ1-1	TGTGCCATCAGGGATCAGACCGTCCTCGGGACTAACACTGAAGCTTTCTTT	CAIRDQTVLGTNTEAFF
NA	NA	15	TRBV6-6	TRBJ2-1	TGTGCCAGCAGTTACGGGGGACTGACGTGGGATGAGCAGTTCTTC	CASSYGGLTWDEQFF
NA	NA	12	TRBV3-1	TRBJ1-1	TGTGCCAGCAGCCAGGGTGTGAGGCCCGTGTTTTTT	CASSQGVRPVFF